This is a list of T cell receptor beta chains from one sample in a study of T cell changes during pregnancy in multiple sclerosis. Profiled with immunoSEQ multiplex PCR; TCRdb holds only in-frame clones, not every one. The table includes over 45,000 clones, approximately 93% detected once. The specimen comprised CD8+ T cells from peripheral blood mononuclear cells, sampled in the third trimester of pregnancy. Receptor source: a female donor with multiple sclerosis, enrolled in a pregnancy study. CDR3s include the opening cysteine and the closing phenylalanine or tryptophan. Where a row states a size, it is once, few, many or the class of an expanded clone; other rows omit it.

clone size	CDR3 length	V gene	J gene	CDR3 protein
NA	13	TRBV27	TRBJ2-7	CASSEQQGYEQYF
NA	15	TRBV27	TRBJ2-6	CASSFRGAGANVLTF
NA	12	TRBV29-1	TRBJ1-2	CSVEASNYGYTF
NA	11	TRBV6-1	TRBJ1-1	CASRDSYEAFF
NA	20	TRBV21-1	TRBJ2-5	CASSKPGRTGERHNWETQYF
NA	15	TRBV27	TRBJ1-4	CASKEIGQGVEKLFF
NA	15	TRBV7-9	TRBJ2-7	CASSTSTGNSYEQYF
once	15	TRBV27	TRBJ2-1	CASSSGLAVYNEQFF
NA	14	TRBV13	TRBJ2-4	CASSVGGAKNIQYF
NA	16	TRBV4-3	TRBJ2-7	CASSQSSGGRTYEQYF
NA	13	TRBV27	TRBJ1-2	CASSFSVLYGYTF
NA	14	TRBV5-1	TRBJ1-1	CASSLAGKPAEAFF
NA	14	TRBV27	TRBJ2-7	CASSLRLAGVEQYF
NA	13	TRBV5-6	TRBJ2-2	CASSPGNTGELFF
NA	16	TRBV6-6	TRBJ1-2	CASSYSIRDTDYGYTF
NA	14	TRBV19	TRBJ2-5	CASSLREGQETQYF
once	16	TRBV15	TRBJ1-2	CATSRPQDRQRYGYTF
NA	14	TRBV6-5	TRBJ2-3	CASSYLAGTDTQYF
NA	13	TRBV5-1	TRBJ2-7	CASSFGSSYEQYF
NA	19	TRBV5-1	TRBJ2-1	CASSRRGVEREGSYNEQFF
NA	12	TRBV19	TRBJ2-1	CASSIGGNEQFF
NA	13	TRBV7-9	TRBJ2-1	CASSLGLHNEQFF
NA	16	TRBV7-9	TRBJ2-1	CASSLARTGGYDEQFF
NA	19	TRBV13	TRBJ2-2	CASSLGLGTAGGNTGELFF
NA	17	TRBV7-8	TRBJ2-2	CASSHTRAGANTGELFF
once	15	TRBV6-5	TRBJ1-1	CASSPQGTGNTEAFF
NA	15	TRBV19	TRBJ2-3	CASGDVQGLTDTQYF
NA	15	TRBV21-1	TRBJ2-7	CASSFRQGARGEQYF
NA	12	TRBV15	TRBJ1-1	CHTGGENTEAFF
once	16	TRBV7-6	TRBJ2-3	CASSFLELAMADTQYF
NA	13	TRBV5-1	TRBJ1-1	CASIGTGSGGAFF
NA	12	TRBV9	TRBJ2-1	CASSVGTGEQFF
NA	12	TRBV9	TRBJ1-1	CASSPPNTEAFF
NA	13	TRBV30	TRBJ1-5	CAWSKTGNQPQHF
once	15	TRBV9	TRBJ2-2	CASSVGSGVAGELFF
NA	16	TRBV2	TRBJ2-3	CASSEVAGGGFGMQYF
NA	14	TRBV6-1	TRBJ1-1	CASSEVRDYTEAFF
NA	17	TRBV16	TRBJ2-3	CASSQYSYSPKADTQYF
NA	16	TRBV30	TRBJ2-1	CACLITGSVSYNEQFF
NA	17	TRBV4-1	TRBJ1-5	CASSRFYTGGSDQPQHF
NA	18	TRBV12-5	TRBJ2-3	CASGLLTLRGESTDTQYF